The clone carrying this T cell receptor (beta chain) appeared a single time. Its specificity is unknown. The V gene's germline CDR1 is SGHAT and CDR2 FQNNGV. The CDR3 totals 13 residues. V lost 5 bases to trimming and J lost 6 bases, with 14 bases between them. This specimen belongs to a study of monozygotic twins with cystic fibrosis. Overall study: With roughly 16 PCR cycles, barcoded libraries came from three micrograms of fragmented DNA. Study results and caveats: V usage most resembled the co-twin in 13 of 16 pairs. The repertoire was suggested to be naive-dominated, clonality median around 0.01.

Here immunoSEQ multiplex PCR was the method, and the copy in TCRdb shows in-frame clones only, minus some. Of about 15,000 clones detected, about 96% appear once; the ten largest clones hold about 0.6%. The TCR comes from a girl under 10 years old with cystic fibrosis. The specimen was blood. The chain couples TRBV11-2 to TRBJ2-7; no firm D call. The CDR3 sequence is CASSSDWGFEQYF. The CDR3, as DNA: TGTGCCAGCAGCAGCGACTGGGGATTCGAGCAGTACTTC.